The T cell receptor beta chain described here comes from a study of siplizumab effects on memory and regulatory T cells. This clone was seen just once. Per germline, CDR1 ENHRY and CDR2 SYGVKD. Trimming left V 3 bases short and J 1 base short, with 12 bases between. The CDR3 spans 16 residues. Assayed TCR templates numbered about 90,000 for each sample. TCRdb's table, derived via immunoSEQ multiplex PCR, lists solely in-frame clones and lacks some. The sample contains 75,000 to 100,000 clones, 94% of which appear only once. Material: non-Treg CD4+ T cells sorted from blood. This chain joins TRBV10-3 and TRBJ2-2; D is unclear. The clonotype originates from a human donor in good health. DNA for the CDR3: TGTGCCATCAGTGAATCGGCACAGATGAACACCGGGGAGCTGTTTTTT. Translated: CAISESAQMNTGELFF.